Below are 5 T cell receptor beta chains sequenced from a single sample in a study of neurological immune-mediated disorders (dated by TCRdb to the late 2010s). Library preparation employed 5' RACE. TCRdb shows the sequencer as Illumina HiSeq 2500. TCRdb reprocessing: public reads trimmed at Q25 with fastp, clones called with MiXCR, in-frame beta chains kept. Entries are consolidated by CDR3 protein sequence, retaining the most common genes and DNA. The table for this sample lists about 31,000 distinct CDR3 sequences; about an eighth of them were counted only once. The top ten constitute approximately 5.4% of the sample. The time point label of this sample denotes: technical triplicate 2. The sequencing input was CD4+ T cells from blood. The receptors derive from a female donor with HTLV-1-associated myelopathy (HAM/TSP).

Concerning this clonotype: A much bigger clone sits one base away, suggesting this may be a read error. This CDR3 fails to terminate in the conserved phenylalanine or tryptophan, so it likely reflects a read error. It is unclear where the CDR3 begins or ends on the DNA, so no DNA is shown, and the CDR3 is as TCRdb lists it. This chain links TRBV29-1 with TRBJ1-4; the DNA was not compared with TRBD1, the D call given in the table. Germline V gene sequence: CDR1 SQVTM, CDR2 ANQGSEA. From its first to its last residue, the CDR3 has 12 amino acids. The CDR3 here is CSVERQGAELRL.

This clonotype occurred many times. This chain links TRBV12-3 or TRBV12-4 with TRBJ1-4; 7 nucleotides line up with TRBD1. The CDR3 covers 15 residues. The J segment lost 4 bases and the V segment lost 3 bases, leaving 5 bases of the junction unmatched. The CDR3 DNA reads as TGTGCCAGCAGTTTTCGAGACAGGGATAATGAAAAACTGTTTTTT. It yields the protein CASSFRDRDNEKLFF.

In this sample, this clonotype turned up once. The chain combines TRBV27 with TRBJ2-2; either TRBD1 or TRBD2 may supply D (5 bases each). The CDR3 has 14 amino acids. CDR1 MNHEY and CDR2 SMNVEV come from the germline V gene (reference sequence). The V end was cut by 10 bases, the J end by 4 bases, with 16 bases between. The CDR3 DNA reads TGTGCCACCTCGCATACAGGAGGCACCGGGGAGCTGTTTTTT. Residues: CATSHTGGTGELFF.

This clonotype was found many times. V is TRBV5-5 and J is TRBJ2-1; 7 positions match TRBD2. The CDR3 length is 16 residues. Germline V gene data show CDR1 as SGHKS and CDR2 as YYEKEE (reference sequence). The ends lost 2 bases at V and 4 bases at J; junction bases unmatched: 9. The CDR3 DNA follows: TGTGCCAGCAGCTTCCGACTGGAGGGAGGGTACAATGAGCAGTTCTTC. Protein: CASSFRLEGGYNEQFF.

This clonotype qualifies as medium-sized. The chain has TRBV2 and TRBJ2-2; D unclear. The V and J ends lost 4 bases and 2 bases respectively, with 5 bases between them. This CDR3 region has 13 residues. The germline CDR1 and CDR2 sequences are SNHLY and FYNNEI. The CDR3 here is CASSGHNTGELFF. The CDR3 DNA sequence: TGTGCCAGCAGTGGTCACAACACCGGGGAGCTGTTTTTT.